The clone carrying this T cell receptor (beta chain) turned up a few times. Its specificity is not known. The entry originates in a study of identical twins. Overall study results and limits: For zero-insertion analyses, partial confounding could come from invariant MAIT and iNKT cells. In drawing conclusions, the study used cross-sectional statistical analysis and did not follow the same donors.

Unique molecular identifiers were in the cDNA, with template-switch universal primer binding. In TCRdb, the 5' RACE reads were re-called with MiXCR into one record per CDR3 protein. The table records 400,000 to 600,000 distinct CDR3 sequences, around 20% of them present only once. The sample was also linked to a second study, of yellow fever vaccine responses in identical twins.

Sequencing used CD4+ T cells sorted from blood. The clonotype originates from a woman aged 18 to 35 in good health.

For the CDR3, the DNA is TGTGCCAGCAGCGTAGGGGGGGGCCTCGTGGCCACTGAAGCTTTCTTT. It encodes CASSVGGGLVATEAFF. The V gene is TRBV9, the J gene TRBJ1-1; the D gene is possibly TRBD1 (6 bases). From germline, CDR1 is SGDLS and CDR2 YYNGEE. V shed 0 bases and J shed 4 bases, with 16 bases lying between them. There are 16 residues in the CDR3.